One and the same sample provided the 20 T cell receptor beta chains below, sequenced in a study of patients and donors after allogeneic stem cell transplantation. TCRdb re-called the RT-PCR reads with MiXCR, one entry per CDR3 protein. Of about a million distinct CDR3 sequences listed, more than 15% are singletons. Sequenced input: blood, either unsorted or a sorted T cell fraction (not recorded which). The receptor set was obtained from a human donor who was either an allogeneic HSCT recipient or a stem cell or donor lymphocyte infusion donor (not recorded which). It is not recorded whose cells these are; they may come from a transplant donor.

CDR3 sequence (DNA): TGTGCCAGCAGCGGACGGCCCTGGAGCTCTGGAAACACCATATATTTT. Translation gives CASSGRPWSSGNTIYF. V is TRBV2 and J is TRBJ1-3; D not certain. Germline CDR1 and CDR2: SNHLY and FYNNEI. This CDR3 has 16 residues. Trimming took off 6 bases at V and 0 bases at J, with 15 bases between the two ends.

The chain is built from TRBV5-1 and TRBJ2-1, with 9 positions matching TRBD1. The CDR3 consists of 15 residues. Looked up from germline, CDR1 is SGHRS and CDR2 is YFSETQ. V shed 0 bases and J 9 bases; nucleotides not matched to a gene: 7. The chain's CDR3 is CASSLGDRERGEQFF. CDR3 DNA: TGCGCCAGCAGCTTGGGGGACAGGGAGAGAGGTGAGCAGTTCTTC. The complete variable domain, with remaining parts taken from reference TRBV5-1 and TRBJ2-1, reads KAGVTQTPRYLIKTRGQQVTLSCSPISGHRSVSWYQQTPGQGLQFLFEYFSETQRNKGNFPGRFSGRQFSNSRSEMNVSTLELGDSALYLCASSLGDRERGEQFFGPGTRLTVL.

This clonotype has more than one count but fewer than ten. The rearrangement joins TRBV29-1 to TRBJ2-7; D not certain. Trimming cost V 1 base and J 3 bases, with 10 bases left between them. Germline V lookup: CDR1 SQVTM, CDR2 ANQGSEA. The CDR3 consists of 13 residues. DNA of the CDR3: TGCAGCGTTGAAGGAAGAGGAAACTACGAGCAGTACTTC. Translating gives CSVEGRGNYEQYF.

This rearrangement joins TRBV4-1 to TRBJ1-6; D perhaps matches TRBD1 (5 bases). V lost 2 bases to trimming and J lost 10 bases, with 24 bases between them. Per the germline V gene, CDR1 is MGHRA and CDR2 is YSYEKL. CDR3 length: 18 residues. The CDR3 region has the DNA TGCGCCAGCAGCCAAAACGTACAGGATATCGTAGGGCACTCACCCCTCCACTTT. Protein sequence: CASSQNVQDIVGHSPLHF.

This clonotype was seen at least ten times. The chain couples TRBV20-1 to TRBJ2-3, with D possibly called TRBD1 or TRBD2 (5 bases each). V was shortened by 5 bases and J by 2 bases, with 14 bases between the two germline ends. The CDR3 sequence is 14 residues long. Germline V gene data show CDR1 as DFQATT and CDR2 as SNEGSKA (reference sequence). CDR3 nucleotides: TGCAGTGCTGTGGGACGGGAAAACACAGATACGCAGTATTTT. Translation gives CSAVGRENTDTQYF.

The CDR3 DNA follows: TGTGCCAGCTCACCCTGGATGACAGGGCCATACGAGCAGTACTTC. This gives the protein CASSPWMTGPYEQYF. The chain combines TRBV18 with TRBJ2-7; 7 nucleotides line up with TRBD1. This CDR3 is built from 15 residues. The J segment lost 4 bases and the V segment lost 3 bases, leaving 9 bases of the junction unmatched. Germline V gives CDR1 KGHSH, CDR2 LQKENI.

A few counts support this clonotype. The chain employs TRBV27 and TRBJ2-2; 9 bases fit TRBD1. CDR1 is MNHEY and CDR2 is SMNVEV in the germline V gene (reference sequence). Germline trimming cut 6 bases from V and 9 bases from J; bases unmatched to any gene: 11. The CDR3 has 15 amino acids. CDR3 region: CASREQGARVRELFF. For the CDR3, the DNA is TGTGCCAGCAGGGAACAGGGGGCAAGGGTCAGGGAGCTGTTTTTT.

J is TRBJ2-7 and V is TRBV5-1; D possibly uses TRBD1 or TRBD2 (5 bases each). The V gene lost 2 bases and the J gene lost 5 bases, with 20 bases spanning the gap. CDR1 SGHRS and CDR2 YFSETQ come from the germline V gene. This CDR3 spans 16 amino acids. The CDR3: CASSLLGLGDINEQYF. The CDR3 DNA reads as TGCGCCAGCAGCTTACTAGGCTTAGGGGATATCAACGAGCAGTACTTC.

This clonotype has only a few counts. V is TRBV30 and J is TRBJ1-1, with a possible D match to TRBD1 (5 bases). Trimming removed 5 bases at V and 1 base at J, with 8 bases between. CDR1 and CDR2 (germline): GTSNPN, SVGIG (reference sequence). The CDR3 contains 12 residues. Written as DNA, the CDR3 is TGTGCCTGGGCCGACAGGAACACTGAAGCTTTCTTT. Translation: CAWADRNTEAFF.

The gene calls are TRBV20-1 and TRBJ2-1, with D perhaps TRBD1 or TRBD2 (5 bases each). Germline assignment: CDR1 DFQATT and CDR2 SNEGSKA (reference sequence). CDR3 length equals 14 residues. V lost 3 bases and J 7 bases, leaving 16 bases between the germline ends. This chain's CDR3 is CSARRGAARNEQFF. The CDR3 DNA reads TGCAGTGCTAGGCGAGGGGCGGCTAGAAATGAGCAGTTCTTC.

This clonotype was counted at least ten times. The chain has TRBV9 and TRBJ2-7; unclear D gene. Germline lookup yields CDR1 SGDLS and CDR2 YYNGEE. The CDR3 contains 14 residues. Trimming removed 0 bases from V and 0 bases from J, with 7 bases in between. Written as DNA, the CDR3 is TGTGCCAGCAGCGTAGGGTCTGACTCCTACGAGCAGTACTTC. Translating it yields CASSVGSDSYEQYF.

The genes are TRBV30 and TRBJ2-3; 8 nucleotides line up with TRBD1. This CDR3 comprises 12 residues. CDR1 and CDR2 (germline): GTSNPN, SVGIG (reference sequence). V trimming: 1 base; J trimming: 7 bases; junction bases outside the gene matches: 1. Written as DNA, the CDR3 is TGTGCCTGGAGTGGACAGGGGAATACGCAGTATTTT. Translating it yields CAWSGQGNTQYF.

This clonotype occurred a few times. The chain recombines TRBV14 with TRBJ2-7, with D possibly matching TRBD2 (6 bases). Trimming cost V 1 base and J 7 bases, with 17 bases left between them. This CDR3 is 15 amino acids long. Looked up from germline, CDR1 is SGHDN and CDR2 is FVKESK. CDR3 sequence: CASSQVEGGNGEQYF. CDR3 sequence (DNA): TGTGCCAGCAGCCAAGTTGAGGGAGGAAACGGGGAGCAGTACTTC.

The sample holds many counts of this clonotype. V usage is TRBV12-3 or TRBV12-4 and J usage is TRBJ2-7; 9 nucleotides line up with TRBD1. The length of the CDR3 is 14 residues. With 5 bases clipped from V and 5 bases from J, the junction kept 7 bases outside the gene matches. DNA for the CDR3: TGTGCCAGCAGTCTAACAGGGGGCGGTAACGAGCAGTACTTC. The encoded protein is CASSLTGGGNEQYF.

This clonotype was seen at least ten times. V usage is TRBV6-5 and J usage is TRBJ1-3; 9 bases agree with TRBD1. The CDR3 spans 16 residues. Germline V CDR1 and CDR2: MNHEY, SVGAGI. With V trimmed by 2 bases and J by 1 base, 3 bases remained unmatched. CDR3 nucleotides: TGTGCCAGCAGTTACGGGACAGGGCCATCTGGAAACACCATATATTTT. Translated: CASSYGTGPSGNTIYF.

The CDR3 region has the DNA TGCGCCAGCAGCGTGGGGACAGAGGCCGTTCAGCCCCAGCATTTT. Its protein is CASSVGTEAVQPQHF. This chain joins TRBV5-1 and TRBJ1-5; the match to TRBD1 covers 7 bases. The length of the CDR3 is 15 residues. CDR1 is SGHRS and CDR2 is YFSETQ in the germline V gene. Losses at the gene ends were 4 bases for V and 6 bases for J; bases not matched to a gene: 10. Full variable domain (missing parts from reference TRBV5-1 and TRBJ1-5): KAGVTQTPRYLIKTRGQQVTLSCSPISGHRSVSWYQQTPGQGLQFLFEYFSETQRNKGNFPGRFSGRQFSNSRSEMNVSTLELGDSALYLCASSVGTEAVQPQHFGDGTRLSIL.

This clonotype was observed a handful of times. This chain uses TRBV7-2 with TRBJ2-5, with 8 bases aligning to TRBD1. V dropped 8 bases and J dropped 4; count of bases not matched to a gene: 15. Germline CDR1 is SGHTA and CDR2 is FQGNSA. This CDR3 is 16 amino acids long. For the CDR3, the DNA is TGTGCCAGCTCACCGCGGACAGGGACCGCTTTAGAGACCCAGTACTTC. Protein: CASSPRTGTALETQYF.

The chain recombines TRBV4-2 with TRBJ2-2; 9 positions match TRBD2. Unmatched junction bases numbered 6, after V lost 0 bases and J lost 4 bases. The CDR3 has 17 residues. Germline V gene data show CDR1 as LGHNA and CDR2 as YNFKEQ. The CDR3: CASSQDPAGGPTGELFF. CDR3 bases: TGTGCCAGCAGCCAAGACCCCGCGGGGGGGCCCACCGGGGAGCTGTTTTTT.

The chain uses TRBV29-1 and TRBJ2-6; either TRBD1 or TRBD2 may fit D (5 bases each). This CDR3 has 17 residues. Germline CDR1 SQVTM, CDR2 ANQGSEA. The V and J ends lost 0 bases and 4 bases respectively, with 16 bases between them. The CDR3 is CSVEDTGLVEGANVLTF. In DNA form, the CDR3 reads TGCAGCGTTGAAGATACAGGACTCGTGGAAGGGGCCAACGTCCTGACTTTC.

This clonotype was seen repeatedly, ten times or more. The rearrangement joins TRBV20-1 to TRBJ2-3, with 13 bases matching TRBD2. This CDR3 contains 15 residues. In germline, CDR1 is DFQATT, CDR2 SNEGSKA (reference sequence). With 6 bases clipped from V and 11 bases from J, the junction kept 14 bases outside the gene matches. This chain's CDR3 is CSARPLAGGPGWQYF. In DNA form, the CDR3 reads TGCAGTGCCAGGCCACTAGCGGGAGGGCCAGGGTGGCAGTATTTT.